This T cell receptor (beta chain) was profiled in a study of monozygotic twins with inflammatory bowel disease. General study findings and limits: Lower TCRbeta diversity (inverse Simpson) was seen in IBD patients than in healthy co-twins. T cell subtypes that differed could not be told apart.

Reprocessing the 5' RACE reads, TCRdb reports a single entry for every CDR3 protein and omits DNA. Its table records around 380,000 distinct CDR3 sequences. The CDR3 is made up of 15 amino acids. Per the germline V gene, CDR1 is SGHTA and CDR2 is FQGNSA. Collection of a roughly 2.5 ml blood sample took place per donor. Details on this clonotype: Its antigen is still unknown.

This TCR came from a human donor with ulcerative colitis or Crohn's disease, or a healthy co-twin of an affected twin (not recorded which). Sequencing was carried out using blood. The chain couples TRBV7-2 to TRBJ2-7; TCRdb designates TRBD2, a call that cannot be tested without DNA. This CDR3 reads CASSLARGRTYEQYF. Looking up the rest from reference TRBV7-2 and TRBJ2-7 gives the full variable domain: GAGVSQSPSNKVTEKGKDVELRCDPISGHTALYWYRQSLGQGLEFLIYFQGNSAPDKSGLPSDRFSAERTGGSVSTLTIQRTQQEDSAVYLCASSLARGRTYEQYFGPGTRLTVT.